This T cell receptor beta chain stems from a study of blood T cell repertoires in COVID-19. Repertoires were generated with immunoSEQ multiplex PCR, while TCRdb's copy carries only in-frame clones and drops some. The sample carries tens of thousands of clones, around 86% recorded once. Germline loops: CDR1 MNHEY, CDR2 SVGAGI. The CDR3 runs to 15 residues. V dropped 4 bases and J dropped 7; count of bases not matched to a gene: 7. Input material: peripheral blood. The clonotype comes from a woman aged 80 or older with acute or convalescent COVID-19. The J gene is TRBJ2-1, the V gene TRBV6-5, with 10 positions matching TRBD2. CDR3 DNA: TGTGCCAGCAGTTCTGTAGCGGGAGGAGAAAATGAGCAGTTCTTC. It codes for CASSSVAGGENEQFF.